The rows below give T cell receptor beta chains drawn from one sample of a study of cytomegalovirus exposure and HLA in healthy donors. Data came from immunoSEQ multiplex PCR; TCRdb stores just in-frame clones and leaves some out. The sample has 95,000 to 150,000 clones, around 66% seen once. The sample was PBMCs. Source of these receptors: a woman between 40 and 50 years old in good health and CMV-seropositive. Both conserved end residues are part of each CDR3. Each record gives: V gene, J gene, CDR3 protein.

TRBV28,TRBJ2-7,CASSFNPLTSGSYEQYF
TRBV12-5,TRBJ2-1,CASGPGLAGVIPNEQFF
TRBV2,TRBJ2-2,CASSLAGGELFF
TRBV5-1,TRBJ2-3,CASSLEAARNTDTQYF
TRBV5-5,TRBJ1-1,CASSLRVNTEAFF
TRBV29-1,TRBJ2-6,CSVGPGQGAIGANVLTF
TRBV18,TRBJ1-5,CASPSRSSQPQHF
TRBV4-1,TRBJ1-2,CASSQDGGWTNYGYTF
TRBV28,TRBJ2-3,CASNEGDDTQYF
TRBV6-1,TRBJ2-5,CASSEPRVGTQYF
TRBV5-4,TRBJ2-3,CASSPDPAGDTQYF
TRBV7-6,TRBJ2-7,CASSLTGTSEQYF
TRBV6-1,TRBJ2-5,CATRTHLRGQETQYF
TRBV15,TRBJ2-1,CATSSFRESYNEQFF
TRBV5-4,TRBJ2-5,CASSLAGTSGGETQYF
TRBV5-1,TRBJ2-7,CASSLASEVYEQYF
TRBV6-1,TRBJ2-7,CASSEVPMGQPYEQYF
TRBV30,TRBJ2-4,CAWSWKVAGTKNIQYF
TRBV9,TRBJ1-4,CASSAPTGISSSVNEKLFF
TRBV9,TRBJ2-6,CASSVEAGGTSGANVLTF
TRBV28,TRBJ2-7,CASSQMGQGNEQYF
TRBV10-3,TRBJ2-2,CAISEGALTGELFF
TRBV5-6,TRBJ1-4,CASSSGQGWGLGEKLFF
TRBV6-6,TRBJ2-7,CASSPRNEQYF
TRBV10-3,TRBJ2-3,CAISLLAGDADTQYF
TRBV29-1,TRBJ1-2,CSASGQGYGYTF
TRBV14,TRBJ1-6,CASSLTDSHNSPLHF
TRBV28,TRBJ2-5,CASSSRNGRALETQYF
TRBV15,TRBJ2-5,CATSRSNRGVETQYF
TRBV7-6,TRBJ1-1,CASSLRGVNTEAFF
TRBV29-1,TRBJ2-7,CSVAEGAPGEQYF
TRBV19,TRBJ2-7,CASSLTGTGGTADPGEQYF
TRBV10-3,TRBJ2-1,CAINRRGKDNEQFF
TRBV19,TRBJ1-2,CASRDAGQYGYTF
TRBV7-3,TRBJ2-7,CASSPSGSSIYEQYF
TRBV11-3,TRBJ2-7,CASSLDEREGEQYF
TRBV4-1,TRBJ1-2,CASSQDRTGRGDGYTF